The entry below gives a single TCR beta chain sequence along with its context. Its cognate antigen has yet to be identified. No qualities accompany the bases; no much larger clone lies one base away. The ViraFEST assay stimulated PBMC with viral peptide pools and then used TCR sequencing to identify antigen-specific CD4+ T cell clonotypes by expansion. After approximately eleven days of culture, CD4+ T cells were isolated with the EasySep CD4+ T cell isolation kit. Each participant got two doses of an mRNA SARS-CoV-2 vaccine, either BNT162b2 or mRNA-1273. Negative nucleocapsid antibody results before and after vaccination confirmed that the healthy vaccine recipients had no prior SARS-CoV-2 infection. About 2.1 million PBMC per well were cultured in IMDM with 5% human AB serum, about 9.4 IU/ml IL-2 and gentamicin, plus 10 ug/ml peptides. On days 3 and 7, half of the culture medium was replaced with fresh IL-2-containing medium. Unless noted otherwise, every peptide stimulation condition was grown in triplicate wells. Using Ficoll-Paque Plus gradient centrifugation, PBMC were separated from whole blood and then either used fresh or cryopreserved at -140C. The overlapping peptide pools covered the spike proteins of SARS-CoV-2 as well as those of the common cold coronaviruses HCoV-NL63, HCoV-OC43 and HCoV-229E. Genomic DNA was extracted from cultured CD4+ T cells with the QIAamp micro DNA kit.

The method behind the library was the immunoSEQ multiplex PCR assay. TCR beta CDR3 sequencing was performed on DNA from the cultured, isolated CD4+ T cells. The authors' analysis ran thus. Non-productive TCR sequences were removed and reads were trimmed to the CDR3 region, keeping CDR3s of at least 7 amino acids. Antigen-specific clonotypes were identified using the MANAFEST web app by comparison of expansion in peptide wells against reference cultures. Positive clones required FDR<0.05 expansion versus reference and all other wells, odds ratio above 5, and frequency above 0.1% in two replicate wells. A clonotype was defined as cross-reactive if the clonotype was significantly expanded both in SARS-CoV-2 spike wells and in at least one common cold coronavirus spike condition. CDR3 similarity was assessed by Levenshtein distance with the stringdist R package, and unrooted trees were built with ape in R 3.6.1. TCRdb mirrors the immuneACCESS table, restricted to in-frame sequences. Some clones are absent from its copies; in checked studies, under half trace to an unresolved V gene, and the reason for the others is unknown. The DNA was the basis for D and trimming; V, J and clone size are from that table. Recorded for this sample are around 22,000 clones; approximately 77% of them occurred a single time. The top ten clones comprise around 9.6% of the sample.

The data belong to a study of vaccination effects on CD4 cells after COVID-19 (dated by TCRdb to between 2021 and 2024). Study-level background: Post-vaccine samples across the study were collected a median of 72 days after the second dose, with a range of 14 to 241. Altogether, roughly 10 COVID-19 convalescent patients and several SARS-CoV-2-naive healthy vaccine recipients made up the full study. Cultures from other donors in the study were sequenced using the Oncomine TCR Beta short-read assay on an Illumina iSeq 100. In both COVID-19 convalescent patients and infection-naive vaccine recipients, the study compared SARS-CoV-2 spike-specific CD4+ TCR repertoires from before mRNA vaccination with those from after it. The paper's findings and limits, for the study overall: Marked clonal contraction was observed in both infection-induced and vaccine-induced clones at late post-vaccination timepoints, consistent with waning T cell responses. In healthy vaccine recipients, vaccine-induced clones were almost all SARS-CoV-2 mono-reactive, with only 1 of 255 being cross-reactive with common cold coronaviruses. The study was limited by a small number of convalescent patients, and early post-infection timepoints were lacking.

CDR1 and CDR2 were assigned from the germline V gene as SGHRS and YFSETQ. From the cysteine through the phenylalanine, the CDR3 covers 14 amino acids. Here the CDR3 DNA is all that survives: 42 bases in frame from base 1. Germline trimming amounts to 3 bases on V and 2 bases on J, with 2 as the count of junction bases outside the gene matches. Sequenced material: CD4+ T cells from PBMCs cultured with HCoV-NL63 spike peptides, taken after COVID-19 vaccination. According to the study, the label for this sample's cell subset or site signals: HCoV-NL63 spike overlapping peptide pool stimulation. The chain is encoded by TRBV5-1 joined to TRBJ2-7, and 10 junctional nucleotides match TRBD1. This receptor was obtained from a human donor who received a COVID-19 vaccine. The nucleotides read TGCGCCAGCAGCTGGGGGACAGGGGCCTACGAGCAGTACTTC. Translated, it reads CASSWGTGAYEQYF.